This TCR beta chain was found in a study of T cell responses to AZD1222 COVID-19 vaccine. Assay used: immunoSEQ multiplex PCR; TCRdb lists only in-frame clones, some missing. The sample has 90,000 to 120,000 clones, approximately 88% seen once. The germline V gene has CDR1 LNHNV and CDR2 YYDKDF (reference sequence). The CDR3 is 18 residues long. The V gene end was trimmed by 0 bases and the J gene end by 1 base; junction bases not matched to a gene: 8. To note about this clone: Its antigen is unknown.

Overall study findings and caveats: Repertoire collection took place solely once the T cell response had peaked. Distributed over spike, vaccine-associated CD4 TCRs predominated at 160-218 and 743-854.

The TCR sequence derives from an adult in good health. V is TRBV15 and J is TRBJ2-3; 9 positions agree with TRBD1. Sequenced here: peripheral blood, sampled on day 0 of AZD1222 vaccination. CDR3 nucleotide sequence: TGTGCCACCAGCAGAGAATTAAGGACAGGGGCCCGCACAGATACGCAGTATTTT. It is translated as CATSRELRTGARTDTQYF.